Below, 32 T cell receptor beta chains from the same sample are listed, as sequenced in a study of blood T cell repertoires in COVID-19. The protocol was immunoSEQ multiplex PCR, while the TCRdb copy is restricted to in-frame clones and leaves out a portion. Of some 70,000 clones in the sample, around 89% are singletons; the top ten hold 6.4%. The sequencing sample was made of peripheral blood. The receptors come from a woman aged 70-85 years with acute or convalescent COVID-19.

This clone was seen a few times. V and J are TRBV11-2 and TRBJ1-2; D remains unclear. Germline V CDR1 and CDR2: SGHAT, FQNNGV. V lost 4 bases to trimming and J lost 7 bases, with 13 bases between them. The CDR3 runs 13 residues. In DNA, the CDR3 is TGTGCCAGCAGCTCCCACCTAGGTTCTGGCTACACCTTC. Protein sequence: CASSSHLGSGYTF.

V gene TRBV9 combines with J gene TRBJ1-5; the match to TRBD1 covers 7 bases. Germline values: CDR1 SGDLS, CDR2 YYNGEE. Losses at the gene ends were 4 bases for V and 0 bases for J; bases not matched to a gene: 4. The CDR3 is 15 residues long. In DNA form, the CDR3 reads TGTGCCAGCAGCCTAGGACAGGATAGCAATCAGCCCCAGCATTTT. Amino acid sequence: CASSLGQDSNQPQHF.

The CDR3 DNA follows: TGCGCCAGCCGGGATGAGCCGAACACTGAAGCTTTCTTT. Amino acid sequence: CASRDEPNTEAFF. J is TRBJ1-1 and V is TRBV5-1; D is unresolved. This CDR3 has 13 amino acids. Germline CDR1 reads SGHRS; CDR2 reads YFSETQ. With 7 bases removed from V and 1 base from J, the gap between germline ends came to 11 bases.

The chain combines TRBV15 with TRBJ2-1; TRBD2 aligns across 13 bases. With V trimmed by 1 base and J by 6 bases, 6 bases remained unmatched. CDR1 is LNHNV and CDR2 is YYDKDF in the germline V gene (reference sequence). The CDR3 length is 17 residues. The CDR3 DNA follows: TGTGCCACCAGCAGAGTCCTGGGGACTAGCGGGATCAATGAGCAGTTCTTC. Amino acids: CATSRVLGTSGINEQFF.

V and J are TRBV10-3 and TRBJ1-1; D not resolved. Looked up from germline, CDR1 is ENHRY and CDR2 is SYGVKD. The CDR3 has 12 residues. Trimming pared 10 bases from V and 1 base from J, leaving 10 bases between. The CDR3 loop reads CATRHSNTEAFF. The CDR3 coding sequence is TGTGCCACCCGACACTCGAACACTGAAGCTTTCTTT.

This clone came up once. The V call is TRBV19, the J call TRBJ1-5, with TRBD1 as a possible D gene (5 bases). The CDR3 runs 14 residues. Germline V CDR1 and CDR2: LNHDA, SQIVND (reference sequence). The V and J ends lost 3 bases and 2 bases respectively, with 8 bases between them. DNA of the CDR3: TGTGCCAGTAGTATTGGGGCCGGCAATCAGCCCCAGCATTTT. It translates to CASSIGAGNQPQHF.

In its sample, this clone was seen once. The V gene is TRBV13, the J gene TRBJ2-3; 7 bases align to TRBD1. The ends lost 3 bases at V and 4 bases at J; junction bases unmatched: 1. The CDR3 extends over 13 amino acids. Germline-derived CDR1 and CDR2 are PRHDT and FYEKMQ (reference sequence). Here the CDR3 reads CASSFDRADTQYF. The CDR3 DNA follows: TGTGCCAGCAGCTTTGACAGGGCAGATACGCAGTATTTT.

The chain couples TRBV4-1 to TRBJ1-3; 8 nucleotides agree with TRBD1. After removal of 0 bases from V and 8 bases from J, the junction contained 6 bases not matched to a gene. Germline V gene sequence: CDR1 MGHRA, CDR2 YSYEKL. The CDR3 loop spans 15 amino acids. CDR3 DNA sequence: TGCGCCAGCAGCCAAGAACAGGGGACAGGATACACCATATATTTT. It codes for CASSQEQGTGYTIYF.

The CDR3 DNA reads as TGTGCCAGCAGCTTACGGAAGACAGGACAAGAGACCCAGTACTTC. Its protein product is CASSLRKTGQETQYF. This rearrangement joins TRBV7-9 to TRBJ2-5, with D possibly matching TRBD1 (6 bases). The CDR3 consists of 15 residues. Trimming cost V 2 bases and J 2 bases, with 12 bases left between them. Germline V gene lookup returns CDR1 SEHNR and CDR2 FQNEAQ (reference sequence).

The V and J genes are TRBV28 and TRBJ1-2; 7 bases align to TRBD1. J gave up 0 bases and V 6 bases, and 4 bases lay outside the gene matches. This CDR3 comprises 14 residues. Germline CDR1 reads MDHEN; CDR2 reads SYDVKM. CDR3 in amino acids: CASSWGQSNYGYTF. The DNA for the CDR3 is TGTGCCAGCAGCTGGGGACAGTCTAACTATGGCTACACCTTC.

The V call is TRBV7-3, the J call TRBJ2-3; a possible D gene is TRBD2 (5 bases). The CDR3 has 16 residues. Germline V CDR1 and CDR2: SGHTA, FQGTGA. Trimming took off 1 base at V and 2 bases at J, with 13 bases between the two ends. This CDR3 reads CASSLNVATYTDTQYF. In DNA form, the CDR3 reads TGTGCCAGCAGCTTAAATGTAGCGACGTACACAGATACGCAGTATTTT.

The genes are TRBV6-2 or TRBV6-3 and TRBJ2-1; D not certain. The ends were cut back, 6 bases at V and 4 bases at J, with 7 bases in the middle. The germline V gene encodes CDR1 MNHEY and CDR2 SVGEGT. This CDR3 contains 12 residues. The CDR3 DNA reads as TGTGCCAGCAGCGACTGGTACAATGAGCAGTTCTTC. Amino acid sequence: CASSDWYNEQFF.

The V and J genes are TRBV19 and TRBJ1-5; 12 bases map to TRBD1. The CDR3 totals 16 residues. From germline, CDR1 is LNHDA and CDR2 SQIVND (reference sequence). Losses at the gene ends were 4 bases for V and 6 bases for J; bases not matched to a gene: 7. The CDR3 DNA sequence: TGTGCCAGTAGTAAGGGACAGGGGGCAAGAAGTCAGCCCCAGCATTTT. This gives the protein CASSKGQGARSQPQHF.

V gene TRBV11-1 combines with J gene TRBJ2-3; D remains unclear. V lost 6 bases and J lost 0, with 7 bases in between. This CDR3 has 13 residues. Looked up from germline, CDR1 is SGHAT and CDR2 is FQDESV (reference sequence). The CDR3 DNA reads TGTGCCAGCAGAGAGTCTAGCACAGATACGCAGTATTTT. It specifies CASRESSTDTQYF. The complete variable domain, with remaining parts taken from reference TRBV11-1 and TRBJ2-3, reads EAEVAQSPRYKITEKSQAVAFWCDPISGHATLYWYRQILGQGPELLVQFQDESVVDDSQLPKDRFSAERLKGVDSTLKIQPAELGDSAMYLCASRESSTDTQYFGPGTRLTVL.

This CDR3 is CASSWWTGVNNEQFF. The DNA of the CDR3 is TGTGCCAGCAGTTGGTGGACAGGGGTTAACAATGAGCAGTTCTTC. The rearrangement links TRBV28 to TRBJ2-1; 9 bases match TRBD1. Germline CDR1 and CDR2: MDHEN and SYDVKM. CDR3 length equals 15 residues. V shed 4 bases and J 5 bases; nucleotides not matched to a gene: 6.

The chain has TRBV7-8 and TRBJ2-7, with no clear D. V lost 1 base, J lost 2 bases, and 6 bases lay in between. Per the germline V gene, CDR1 is SGHVS and CDR2 is FQNEAQ. The CDR3 contains 13 residues. The CDR3 DNA sequence: TGTGCCAGCAGCTTAGAAGAGGCCTACGAGCAGTACTTC. This codes for CASSLEEAYEQYF.

The chain carries TRBV6-5 and TRBJ2-7, with 9 bases matching TRBD1. Germline V lookup: CDR1 MNHEY, CDR2 SVGAGI. J was trimmed by 5 bases and V by 7 bases; bases with no gene match: 12. This CDR3 is built from 15 residues. The CDR3 protein is CASKSPGQGSHEQYF. The CDR3 coding sequence is TGTGCCAGCAAATCACCGGGACAGGGAAGCCACGAGCAGTACTTC.

As for this clone: A read error is likely, as this CDR3 ends without the conserved phenylalanine or tryptophan. Because the CDR3's place on the DNA is in doubt, the DNA is left out and the CDR3 is given as listed by TCRdb. The chain couples TRBV2 to TRBJ2-3; no check of the table's D call, TRBD2, against the DNA was made. The CDR3 spans 14 residues, counting both ends. The germline gives CDR1 SNHLY, CDR2 FYNNEI. The CDR3 loop reads CASALTGVASGALG.

The genes are TRBV5-1 and TRBJ1-2; no reliable D call. This CDR3 is built from 13 residues. The germline V gene encodes CDR1 SGHRS and CDR2 YFSETQ. Trimming shortened V by 2 bases and J by 4 bases, and 9 bases separated the two germline ends. CDR3 sequence: CASSLRGGYGYTF. In DNA, the CDR3 is TGCGCCAGCAGCTTACGGGGAGGCTATGGCTACACCTTC.

The CDR3 DNA sequence: TGTGCCAGCACAGGGGGCTTGGGACCCTACGAGCAGTACTTC. Its translation: CASTGGLGPYEQYF. The genes are TRBV25-1 and TRBJ2-7, with TRBD1 matching 8 bases. J was trimmed by 2 bases and V by 7 bases; bases with no gene match: 7. Per the germline V gene, CDR1 is MGHDK and CDR2 is SYGVNS. The CDR3 consists of 14 residues.

The gene calls are TRBV30 and TRBJ2-1; 7 nucleotides agree with TRBD2. CDR1 is GTSNPN, CDR2 SVGIG, per germline (reference sequence). This CDR3 comprises 16 residues. Trimming took 3 bases from V and 7 from J; bases not matched to a gene: 15. The CDR3 here is CAWSPGLGGLFNEQFF. The CDR3 bases are TGTGCCTGGAGCCCCGGACTAGGCGGTCTATTTAATGAGCAGTTCTTC.

The chain carries TRBV5-1 and TRBJ2-5; 12 nucleotides line up with TRBD2. Germline CDR1 reads SGHRS; CDR2 reads YFSETQ. J lost 6 bases, V lost 0 bases, and 3 bases had no gene match. CDR3 length: 15 amino acids. CDR3 DNA sequence: TGCGCCAGCAGCTTGGCTAGCGGGAGGGCCAAGACCCAGTACTTC. Its translation: CASSLASGRAKTQYF.

The chain joins TRBV3-1 (or the pseudogene TRBV3-2) to TRBJ1-5; possibly TRBD1 for D (6 bases). This CDR3 region has 14 residues. V gave up 3 bases and J gave up 4 bases, with 10 bases separating them. Germline values: CDR1 LGHDT, CDR2 YNNKEL (reference sequence). The CDR3 DNA reads as TGTGCCAGCAGCCAGGGGACAATAAATCAGCCCCAGCATTTT. This codes for CASSQGTINQPQHF.

The CDR3 sequence: CASLMSSYNEQFF. DNA of the CDR3: TGTGCCAGCTTGATGAGCTCCTACAATGAGCAGTTCTTC. The chain combines TRBV7-9 with TRBJ2-1; D gene uncertain. Deletions cut 8 bases from V and 0 bases from J, with 8 bases between. CDR3 size: 13 residues. Germline V lookup: CDR1 SEHNR, CDR2 FQNEAQ (reference sequence).

The chain is built from TRBV9 and TRBJ1-2; D is undetermined. CDR1 SGDLS and CDR2 YYNGEE come from the germline V gene. The CDR3 sequence is 14 residues long. Trimming took off 6 bases at V and 3 bases at J, with 15 bases between the two ends. CDR3 sequence reads: CASKPSLGYYGYTF. The CDR3 coding sequence is TGTGCCAGCAAGCCCTCTCTCGGGTACTATGGCTACACCTTC.

This chain connects TRBV14 to TRBJ2-3, with 9 bases lining up with TRBD1. Trimming took 2 bases from V and 5 from J; bases not matched to a gene: 5. Germline V lookup: CDR1 SGHDN, CDR2 FVKESK. This CDR3 is 15 amino acids long. Here the CDR3 DNA reads TGTGCCAGCAGCCAATGGACAGGGGAAGTAGATACGCAGTATTTT. Encoded protein: CASSQWTGEVDTQYF.

V gene TRBV19 combines with J gene TRBJ1-2; 7 bases align to TRBD1. Looked up from germline, CDR1 is LNHDA and CDR2 is SQIVND (reference sequence). Losses at the gene ends were 2 bases for V and 5 bases for J; bases not matched to a gene: 8. CDR3 size: 15 residues. CDR3: CASSIIDDRDYGYTF. In DNA, the CDR3 is TGTGCCAGTAGTATAATAGACGACAGGGATTATGGCTACACCTTC. The full variable domain, rest sourced from reference TRBV19 and TRBJ1-2, is DGGITQSPKYLFRKEGQNVTLSCEQNLNHDAMYWYRQDPGQGLRLIYYSQIVNDFQKGDIAEGYSVSREKKESFPLTVTSAQKNPTAFYLCASSIIDDRDYGYTFGSGTRLTVV.

The chain recombines TRBV15 with TRBJ1-5, with 7 bases aligning to TRBD1. Trimming removed 2 bases from V and 3 bases from J; junction bases left unmatched: 7. CDR3 size: 16 residues. The germline V gene encodes CDR1 LNHNV and CDR2 YYDKDF (reference sequence). The CDR3 reads CATSRSRGGINQPQHF. The CDR3 DNA reads as TGTGCCACCAGCAGAAGTAGAGGGGGCATCAATCAGCCCCAGCATTTT.

The chain recombines TRBV6-5 with TRBJ1-4, with TRBD1 matching over 7 bases. Germline trimming cut 8 bases from V and 7 bases from J; bases unmatched to any gene: 13. The CDR3 consists of 15 residues. Germline CDR1 MNHEY, CDR2 SVGAGI. CDR3 coding DNA: TGTGCCAGCTACAGTCGACAGGGATGGATTGAAAAACTGTTTTTT. Protein: CASYSRQGWIEKLFF.

The chain uses TRBV7-2 and TRBJ2-3, with D maybe TRBD2 (7 bases). Trimming stripped 5 bases from V and 0 bases from J, with 18 bases between. The CDR3 sequence is 17 residues long. Germline V gives CDR1 SGHTA, CDR2 FQGNSA. CDR3 sequence: CASSPRRGAISTDTQYF. The CDR3 coding sequence is TGTGCCAGCAGCCCGAGACGGGGGGCTATCAGCACAGATACGCAGTATTTT. The whole variable domain, filled in from reference TRBV7-2 and TRBJ2-3, reads GAGVSQSPSNKVTEKGKDVELRCDPISGHTALYWYRQSLGQGLEFLIYFQGNSAPDKSGLPSDRFSAERTGGSVSTLTIQRTQQEDSAVYLCASSPRRGAISTDTQYFGPGTRLTVL.

The chain carries TRBV7-6 and TRBJ2-1; 8 nucleotides match TRBD1. Germline V lookup: CDR1 SGHVS, CDR2 FNYEAQ. Trimming took 5 bases from V and 4 from J; bases not matched to a gene: 10. The CDR3 covers 16 residues. The CDR3 region is CASSHSEQGDYNEQFF. The CDR3 region has the DNA TGTGCCAGCAGCCACTCCGAACAGGGGGATTACAATGAGCAGTTCTTC.

The rearrangement joins TRBV4-1 to TRBJ2-1; 10 positions agree with TRBD2. Trimming took 3 bases from V and 5 from J; bases not matched to a gene: 13. The V gene's germline CDR1 is MGHRA and CDR2 YSYEKL. The CDR3 consists of 18 residues. The CDR3 sequence: CASSHGRSLAGTDNEQFF. Written as DNA, the CDR3 is TGCGCCAGCAGCCATGGGAGGTCACTAGCGGGGACCGACAATGAGCAGTTCTTC.